Listed below are T cell receptor beta chains from one sample, sequenced in a study of T-cell memory formation after mild COVID-19. TCRdb analysed the 5' RACE reads with MiXCR anew, one entry per CDR3 protein. This table has 250,000 to 300,000 distinct CDR3 sequences, roughly 16% appearing once. Source material: PBMCs or a T cell subset sorted from them (not recorded which). Every receptor here comes from a man aged 18 to 29 who had mild COVID-19 (a few samples of this study predate the infection). Cell type and time point are not known. Both conserved end residues are part of each CDR3. Each record gives: J gene, clone size, V gene, D gene, CDR3 DNA, CDR3 protein. D genes are given only for firm matches. Rows may omit the clone size; those that give it use once, few, many or a size class.

j_call: TRBJ1-2; clone_size: few; v_call: TRBV7-2; d_call: -; cdr3_nt: TGTGCCAGCAGCTTAGGGAGGGTCACCAACTATGGCTACACCTTC; cdr3_aa: CASSLGRVTNYGYTF
j_call: TRBJ2-1; clone_size: few; v_call: TRBV20-1; d_call: -; cdr3_nt: TGCAGTGCCCCCGGGCAGGGCTGGGATGAGCAGTTCTTC; cdr3_aa: CSAPGQGWDEQFF
j_call: TRBJ1-3; clone_size: few; v_call: TRBV25-1; d_call: TRBD1; cdr3_nt: TGTGCCAGCAGATCAGGGGGAGGAAACACCATATATTTT; cdr3_aa: CASRSGGGNTIYF
j_call: TRBJ2-1; clone_size: few; v_call: TRBV12-3/TRBV12-4; d_call: -; cdr3_nt: TGTGCCAGCAGTTTACGGCGAGGCCGGAATGAGCAGTTCTTC; cdr3_aa: CASSLRRGRNEQFF
j_call: TRBJ1-1; clone_size: many; v_call: TRBV5-1; d_call: TRBD1; cdr3_nt: TGCGCCAGCAGCTTACGACAGGGGGACACTGAAGCTTTCTTT; cdr3_aa: CASSLRQGDTEAFF
j_call: TRBJ1-2; clone_size: -; v_call: TRBV3-1; d_call: -; cdr3_nt: TGTGCCAGCAGCCAATCGGGCAGGGGCTATGGCTACACCTTC; cdr3_aa: CASSQSGRGYGYTF
j_call: TRBJ1-1; clone_size: few; v_call: TRBV12-5; d_call: -; cdr3_nt: TGTGCTAGTGGTTTAATCCTTGGAGATGAAGCTTTCTTT; cdr3_aa: CASGLILGDEAFF
j_call: TRBJ2-3; clone_size: -; v_call: TRBV18; d_call: TRBD1; cdr3_nt: TGTGCCAGCTCTGCCGGGACAGTGACAGATACGCAGTATTTT; cdr3_aa: CASSAGTVTDTQYF
j_call: TRBJ1-6; clone_size: -; v_call: TRBV3-1; d_call: -; cdr3_nt: TGTGCCAGCAGCCAAGCACGACACGGAAGGGGATCACCCCTCCACTTT; cdr3_aa: CASSQARHGRGSPLHF
j_call: TRBJ1-1; clone_size: few; v_call: TRBV20-1; d_call: -; cdr3_nt: TGCAGTGCTCGCGTCGGCTGGGGCTTGAACACTGAAGCTTTCTTT; cdr3_aa: CSARVGWGLNTEAFF
j_call: TRBJ2-1; clone_size: many; v_call: TRBV4-3; d_call: TRBD2; cdr3_nt: TGCGCCAGCAGCTCTTCAAGTACTAGCGGGGCCTTTTACAATGAGCAGTTCTTC; cdr3_aa: CASSSSSTSGAFYNEQFF
j_call: TRBJ2-3; clone_size: few; v_call: TRBV9; d_call: -; cdr3_nt: TGTGCCAGCACCCCCCGGCCTAGCACAGATACGCAGTATTTT; cdr3_aa: CASTPRPSTDTQYF
j_call: TRBJ1-2; clone_size: few; v_call: TRBV6-2/TRBV6-3; d_call: -; cdr3_nt: TGTGCCAGCAGCTCCGGAGGAGCCGGCGGCTACACCTTC; cdr3_aa: CASSSGGAGGYTF
j_call: TRBJ2-5; clone_size: few; v_call: TRBV19; d_call: -; cdr3_nt: TGTGCCAGTAGTATAGACCTGTCGACAGACCAAGAGACCCAGTACTTC; cdr3_aa: CASSIDLSTDQETQYF
j_call: TRBJ2-3; clone_size: few; v_call: TRBV27; d_call: TRBD2; cdr3_nt: TGTGCCAGCAGTCCCCTGGCGGGGGGGCCTCCACAGTATTTT; cdr3_aa: CASSPLAGGPPQYF
j_call: TRBJ2-7; clone_size: -; v_call: TRBV5-1; d_call: -; cdr3_nt: TGCGCCAGCAGCTTCGGAGGGGGACACCAGGAGCAGTACTTC; cdr3_aa: CASSFGGGHQEQYF
j_call: TRBJ1-1; clone_size: -; v_call: TRBV12-3/TRBV12-4; d_call: -; cdr3_nt: TGTGCCAGCAGCACACGAGGCGGGGCCTACACTGAAGCTTTCTTT; cdr3_aa: CASSTRGGAYTEAFF
j_call: TRBJ2-3; clone_size: -; v_call: TRBV9; d_call: -; cdr3_nt: TGTGCCAGCAGCGGGAAGGGCCGCCTCACAGATACGCAGTATTTT; cdr3_aa: CASSGKGRLTDTQYF
j_call: TRBJ1-3; clone_size: few; v_call: TRBV5-1; d_call: -; cdr3_nt: TGCGCCAGCAGCTTTGGTGCCGGAAACACCATATATTTT; cdr3_aa: CASSFGAGNTIYF
j_call: TRBJ2-7; clone_size: few; v_call: TRBV7-9; d_call: -; cdr3_nt: TGTGCCAGCAGCTCTTCGGGACGACTAGTCGACGAGCAGTACTTC; cdr3_aa: CASSSSGRLVDEQYF
j_call: TRBJ1-5; clone_size: -; v_call: TRBV7-9; d_call: -; cdr3_nt: TGTGCCAGCAGCTTAGTAGGGGAGAATCAGCCCCAGCATTTT; cdr3_aa: CASSLVGENQPQHF
j_call: TRBJ2-1; clone_size: many; v_call: TRBV11-2; d_call: -; cdr3_nt: TGTGCCAGCAGCTTGGAGGATAATGAGCAGTTCTTC; cdr3_aa: CASSLEDNEQFF
j_call: TRBJ2-7; clone_size: few; v_call: TRBV7-7; d_call: TRBD1; cdr3_nt: TGTGCCAGCAGCTTAGGGACAGGGAAATACTACGAGCAGTACTTC; cdr3_aa: CASSLGTGKYYEQYF
j_call: TRBJ2-1; clone_size: few; v_call: TRBV16; d_call: -; cdr3_nt: TGTGCCAGCAGCCAATTCGCGCCCGGGTCCTACAATGAGCAGTTCTTC; cdr3_aa: CASSQFAPGSYNEQFF
j_call: TRBJ1-1; clone_size: -; v_call: TRBV27; d_call: TRBD1; cdr3_nt: TGTGCCAGCAGTCCCCGGGGAGGGGGCGGTTGGACTGAAGCTTTCTTT; cdr3_aa: CASSPRGGGGWTEAFF
j_call: TRBJ2-1; clone_size: few; v_call: TRBV19; d_call: -; cdr3_nt: TGTGCCAGTGGCAGGGGAATCGGACTGTCGTTCTTC; cdr3_aa: CASGRGIGLSFF
j_call: TRBJ2-5; clone_size: -; v_call: TRBV7-9; d_call: TRBD2; cdr3_nt: TGTGCCAGCAGCCCCGGACTAGGGGAGACCCAGTACTTC; cdr3_aa: CASSPGLGETQYF
j_call: TRBJ1-2; clone_size: -; v_call: TRBV6-5; d_call: -; cdr3_nt: TGTGCCAGCAGTTACGCTGGACGGACTAACTATGGCTACACCTTC; cdr3_aa: CASSYAGRTNYGYTF
j_call: TRBJ2-5; clone_size: few; v_call: TRBV20-1; d_call: -; cdr3_nt: TGCAGTGCTAGGATCCCAAGATTGGAGACCCAGTACTTC; cdr3_aa: CSARIPRLETQYF
j_call: TRBJ1-1; clone_size: -; v_call: TRBV29-1; d_call: -; cdr3_nt: TGCAGCGTTGAGGAGATTGGGGCCCCTGAAGCTTTCTTT; cdr3_aa: CSVEEIGAPEAFF
j_call: TRBJ2-6; clone_size: many; v_call: TRBV5-1; d_call: TRBD2; cdr3_nt: TGCGCCAGCAGCTTGCGCGGGGGGCAATCTGGGGCCAACGTCCTGACTTTC; cdr3_aa: CASSLRGGQSGANVLTF
j_call: TRBJ2-5; clone_size: once; v_call: TRBV20-1; d_call: -; cdr3_nt: TGCAGTGCTAGTTCGGCGGGGCGACGGGCCCAGTACTTC; cdr3_aa: CSASSAGRRAQYF